These T cell receptor beta chains were read from a single sample in a study of blood T cells in healthy people across ages. TCRdb reprocessed the 5' RACE reads via MiXCR and lists one record per CDR3 protein. In the table there are approximately 2,000,000 distinct CDR3 sequences, about two fifths of which are singletons. The sequenced sample was blood. These TCRs come from a human donor in good health. CDR3s include the opening cysteine and the closing phenylalanine or tryptophan. Each record gives: D gene, J gene, clone size, V gene, CDR3 protein, CDR3 DNA. The D gene is left open where the match is weak. Clone size is given for some rows only: seen once, a few or many times, or a class if the clone is expanded.

. | TRBJ1-2 | . | TRBV6-2/TRBV6-3 | CASSYSHGIYTF | TGTGCCAGCAGTTACTCGCACGGCATCTACACCTTC
. | TRBJ2-7 | . | TRBV6-6 | CTSGYSGDLYEQYF | TGTACCAGCGGTTACTCTGGGGACTTATACGAGCAGTACTTC
TRBD1 | TRBJ1-5 | few | TRBV12-3/TRBV12-4 | CASRYGQGARSNQPQHF | TGTGCCAGCAGATACGGACAGGGGGCTAGAAGCAATCAGCCCCAGCATTTT
. | TRBJ1-1 | few | TRBV7-2 | CASSLVRADLNTEAFF | TGTGCCAGCAGCTTAGTCCGGGCAGACCTGAACACTGAAGCTTTCTTT
. | TRBJ2-7 | . | TRBV5-4 | CASTNRQDGGEQYF | TGTGCCAGCACCAATCGACAGGATGGTGGCGAGCAGTACTTC
TRBD1 | TRBJ1-2 | few | TRBV10-3 | CAIVRDREIAGYTF | TGTGCCATCGTCCGGGACAGGGAGATCGCCGGCTACACCTTC
. | TRBJ2-1 | . | TRBV29-1 | CSVVGISSYNEQFF | TGCAGCGTTGTCGGAATAAGCTCCTACAATGAGCAGTTCTTC
. | TRBJ2-3 | . | TRBV3-1 | CASSPSGLLGDTQYF | TGTGCCAGCAGCCCCTCGGGGCTACTTGGAGATACGCAGTATTTT
. | TRBJ2-7 | . | TRBV7-3 | CASSRLGPDEQYF | TGTGCCAGCAGCCGGTTGGGCCCTGACGAGCAGTACTTC
. | TRBJ1-2 | few | TRBV4-3 | CASSQATDNYGYTF | TGCGCCAGCAGCCAAGCCACGGATAACTATGGCTACACCTTC
. | TRBJ1-2 | . | TRBV6-6 | CASSQWVASVGEDGYTF | TGTGCCAGCAGTCAGTGGGTCGCATCCGTCGGAGAAGATGGCTACACCTTC
. | TRBJ1-2 | few | TRBV20-1 | CSASSGQGGRYGYTF | TGCAGTGCTAGTTCCGGTCAGGGTGGACGCTATGGCTACACCTTC
TRBD1 | TRBJ2-7 | few | TRBV5-1 | CASSPRSQGARTYEQYF | TGCGCCAGCAGCCCCCGGTCCCAGGGGGCGCGGACCTACGAGCAGTACTTC
. | TRBJ2-1 | . | TRBV6-5 | CASSYNRASAELYNEQFF | TGTGCCAGCAGTTACAATCGGGCATCCGCGGAACTCTACAATGAGCAGTTCTTC
TRBD1 | TRBJ1-2 | . | TRBV20-1 | CSARDPRGRVYGYTF | TGCAGTGCTAGAGATCCGAGGGGGCGCGTCTATGGCTACACCTTC
. | TRBJ2-1 | . | TRBV3-1 | CASSQDLVPRGQFF | TGTGCCAGCAGCCAAGATCTTGTCCCGAGGGGGCAGTTCTTC
. | TRBJ2-4 | . | TRBV25-1 | CASRGLAKNIQYF | TGTGCCAGCAGGGGACTAGCCAAAAACATTCAGTACTTC
TRBD2 | TRBJ2-4 | once | TRBV7-8 | CASSPGGSSREQYF | TGTGCCAGCAGCCCGGGGGGTTCCTCTAGAGAGCAGTACTTC
TRBD1 | TRBJ2-1 | few | TRBV28 | CATGTGGLMHNEQFF | TGTGCCACCGGGACAGGGGGCCTGATGCACAATGAGCAGTTCTTC
. | TRBJ2-5 | few | TRBV12-3/TRBV12-4 | CASSFRIQETQYF | TGTGCCAGCAGTTTCAGGATCCAAGAGACCCAGTACTTC
. | TRBJ2-1 | few | TRBV20-1 | CSARGGLGLEQFF | TGCAGTGCTAGAGGTGGTTTGGGTCTAGAGCAGTTCTTC
. | TRBJ2-1 | . | TRBV7-9 | CASSLVWRSENEQFF | TGTGCCAGCAGCTTAGTATGGCGCAGTGAGAATGAGCAGTTCTTC
. | TRBJ2-5 | many | TRBV7-2 | CASSSLAGQQETQYF | TGTGCCAGCAGCTCCTTAGCGGGACAGCAAGAGACCCAGTACTTC